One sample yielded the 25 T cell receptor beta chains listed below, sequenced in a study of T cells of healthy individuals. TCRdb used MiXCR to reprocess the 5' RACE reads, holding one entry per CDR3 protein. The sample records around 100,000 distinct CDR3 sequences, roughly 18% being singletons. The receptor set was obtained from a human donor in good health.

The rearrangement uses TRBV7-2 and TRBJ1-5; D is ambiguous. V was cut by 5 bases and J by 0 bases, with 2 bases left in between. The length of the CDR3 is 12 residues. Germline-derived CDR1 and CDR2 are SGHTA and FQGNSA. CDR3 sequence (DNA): TGTGCCAGCAGCCATAGCAATCAGCCCCAGCATTTT. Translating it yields CASSHSNQPQHF.

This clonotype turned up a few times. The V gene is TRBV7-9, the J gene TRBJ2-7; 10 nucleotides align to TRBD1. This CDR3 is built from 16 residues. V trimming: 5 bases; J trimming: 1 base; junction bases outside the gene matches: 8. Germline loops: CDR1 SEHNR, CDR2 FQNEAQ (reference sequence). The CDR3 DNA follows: TGTGCCAGCAGCCACTTCGGACAGGGGGGATCCTACGAGCAGTACTTC. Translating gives CASSHFGQGGSYEQYF.

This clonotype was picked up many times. The DNA for the CDR3 is TGTGCCAGCAGATCCGGGGATCAGCCCCAGCATTTT. Translated: CASRSGDQPQHF. The chain has TRBV6-2 or TRBV6-3 and TRBJ1-5; D gene unclear. The CDR3 extends over 12 amino acids. Per germline, CDR1 MNHEY and CDR2 SVGEGT. The V end lost 6 bases, the J end lost 5 bases, and 8 bases lay between the germline ends.

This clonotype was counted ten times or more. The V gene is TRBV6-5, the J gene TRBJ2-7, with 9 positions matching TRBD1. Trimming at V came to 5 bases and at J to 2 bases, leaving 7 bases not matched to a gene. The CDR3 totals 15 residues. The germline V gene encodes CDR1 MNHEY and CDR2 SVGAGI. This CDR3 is CASSPSGQGPYEQYF. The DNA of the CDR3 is TGTGCCAGCAGTCCCTCTGGACAGGGGCCCTACGAGCAGTACTTC.

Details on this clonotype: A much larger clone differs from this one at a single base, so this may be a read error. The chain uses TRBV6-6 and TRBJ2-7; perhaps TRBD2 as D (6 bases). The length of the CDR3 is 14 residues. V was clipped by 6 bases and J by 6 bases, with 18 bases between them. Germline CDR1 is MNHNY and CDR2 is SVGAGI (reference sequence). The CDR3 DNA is TGTGCCAGCAGCCCGGGACTGGGCCTTTTCGAGCAGTACTTC. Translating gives CASSPGLGLFEQYF.

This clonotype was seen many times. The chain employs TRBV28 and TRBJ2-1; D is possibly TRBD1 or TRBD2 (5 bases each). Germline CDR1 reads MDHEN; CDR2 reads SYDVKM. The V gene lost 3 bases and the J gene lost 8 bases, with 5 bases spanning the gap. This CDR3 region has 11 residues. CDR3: CASSLGDEQFF. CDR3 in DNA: TGTGCCAGCAGTTTGGGGGATGAGCAGTTCTTC.

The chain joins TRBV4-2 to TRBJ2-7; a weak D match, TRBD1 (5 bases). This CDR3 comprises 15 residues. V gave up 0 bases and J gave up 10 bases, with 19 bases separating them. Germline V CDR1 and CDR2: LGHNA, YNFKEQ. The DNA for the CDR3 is TGTGCCAGCAGCCAAGAGAGGAAGGGTCCCGGACAACAGTACTTC. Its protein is CASSQERKGPGQQYF.

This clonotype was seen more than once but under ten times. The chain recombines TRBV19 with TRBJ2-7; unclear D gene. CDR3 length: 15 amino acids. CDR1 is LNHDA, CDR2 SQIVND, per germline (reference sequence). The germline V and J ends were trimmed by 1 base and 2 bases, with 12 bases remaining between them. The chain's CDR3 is CASSIGGRHTYEQYF. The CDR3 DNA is TGTGCCAGTAGTATAGGAGGACGTCACACCTACGAGCAGTACTTC. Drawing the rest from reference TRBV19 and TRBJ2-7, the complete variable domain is DGGITQSPKYLFRKEGQNVTLSCEQNLNHDAMYWYRQDPGQGLRLIYYSQIVNDFQKGDIAEGYSVSREKKESFPLTVTSAQKNPTAFYLCASSIGGRHTYEQYFGPGTRLTVT.

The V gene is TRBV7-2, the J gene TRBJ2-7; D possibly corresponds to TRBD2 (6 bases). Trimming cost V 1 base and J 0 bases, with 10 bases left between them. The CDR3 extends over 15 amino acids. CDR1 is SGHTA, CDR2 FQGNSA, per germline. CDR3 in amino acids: CASSLGGVYSYEQYF. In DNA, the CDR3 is TGTGCCAGCAGCTTAGGGGGGGTATACTCCTACGAGCAGTACTTC.

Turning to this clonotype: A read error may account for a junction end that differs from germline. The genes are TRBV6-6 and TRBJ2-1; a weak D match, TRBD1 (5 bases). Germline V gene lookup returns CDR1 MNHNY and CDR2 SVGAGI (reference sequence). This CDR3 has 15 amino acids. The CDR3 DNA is TGTGCCAGCAGTTCGGTTGGCAGGGTCAACGATGATCAGTTCTTC. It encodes CASSSVGRVNDDQFF.

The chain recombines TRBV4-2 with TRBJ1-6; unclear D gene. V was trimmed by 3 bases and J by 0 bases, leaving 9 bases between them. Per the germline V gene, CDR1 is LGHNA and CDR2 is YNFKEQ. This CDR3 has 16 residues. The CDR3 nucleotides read TGTGCCAGCAGCCAGTCAGACATCTCCTATAATTCACCCCTCCACTTT. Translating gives CASSQSDISYNSPLHF.

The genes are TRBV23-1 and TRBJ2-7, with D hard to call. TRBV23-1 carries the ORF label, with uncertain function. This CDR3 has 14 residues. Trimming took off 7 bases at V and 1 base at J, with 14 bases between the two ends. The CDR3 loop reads CASTLGTSSYEQYF. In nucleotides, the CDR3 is TGCGCCAGCACCCTCGGAACTTCTTCCTACGAGCAGTACTTC.

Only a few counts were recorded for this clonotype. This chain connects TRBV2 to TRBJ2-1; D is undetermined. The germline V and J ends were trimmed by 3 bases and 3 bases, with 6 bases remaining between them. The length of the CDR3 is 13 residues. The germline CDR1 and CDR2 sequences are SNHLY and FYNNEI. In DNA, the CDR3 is TGTGCCAGCAGTGACTACAGCTACAATGAGCAGTTCTTC. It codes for CASSDYSYNEQFF.

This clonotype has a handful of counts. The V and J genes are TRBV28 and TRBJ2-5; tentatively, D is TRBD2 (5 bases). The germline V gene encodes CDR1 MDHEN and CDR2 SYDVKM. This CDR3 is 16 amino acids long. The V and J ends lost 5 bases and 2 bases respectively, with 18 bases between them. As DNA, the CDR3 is TGTGCCAGCAGTCCTATTCGGGGATTACGGCAAGAGACCCAGTACTTC. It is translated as CASSPIRGLRQETQYF.

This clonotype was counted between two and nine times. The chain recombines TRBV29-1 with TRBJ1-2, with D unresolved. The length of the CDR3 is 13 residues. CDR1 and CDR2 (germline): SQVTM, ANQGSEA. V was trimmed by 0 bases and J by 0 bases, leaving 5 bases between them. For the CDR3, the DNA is TGCAGCGTTGAAGATTCGGCTAACTATGGCTACACCTTC. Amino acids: CSVEDSANYGYTF.

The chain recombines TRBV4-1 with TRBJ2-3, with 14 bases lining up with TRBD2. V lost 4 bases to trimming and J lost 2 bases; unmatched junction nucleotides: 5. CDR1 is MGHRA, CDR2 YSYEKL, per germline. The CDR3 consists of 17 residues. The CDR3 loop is CASSRLAGGPDTDTQYF. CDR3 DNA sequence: TGCGCCAGCAGCCGACTAGCGGGAGGGCCTGACACAGATACGCAGTATTTT.

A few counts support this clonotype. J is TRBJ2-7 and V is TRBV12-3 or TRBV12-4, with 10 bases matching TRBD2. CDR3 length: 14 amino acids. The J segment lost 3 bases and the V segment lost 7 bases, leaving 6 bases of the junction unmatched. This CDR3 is CASTGASGGYEQYF. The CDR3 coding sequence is TGTGCCAGCACTGGGGCTAGCGGGGGCTACGAGCAGTACTTC.

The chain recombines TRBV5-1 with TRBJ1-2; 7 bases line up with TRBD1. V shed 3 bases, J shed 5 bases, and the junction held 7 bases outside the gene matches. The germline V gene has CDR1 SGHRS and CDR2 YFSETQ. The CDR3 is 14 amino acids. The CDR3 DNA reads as TGCGCCAGCAGCTCACGACAGGGAGTTTATGGCTACACCTTC. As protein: CASSSRQGVYGYTF.

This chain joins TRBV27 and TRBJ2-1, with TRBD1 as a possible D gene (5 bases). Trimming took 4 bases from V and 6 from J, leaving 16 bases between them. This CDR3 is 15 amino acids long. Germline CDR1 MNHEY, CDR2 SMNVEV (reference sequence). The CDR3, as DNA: TGTGCCAGCAGTTCTCCAGCACAGGCGAGCAATGAGCAGTTCTTC. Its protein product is CASSSPAQASNEQFF.

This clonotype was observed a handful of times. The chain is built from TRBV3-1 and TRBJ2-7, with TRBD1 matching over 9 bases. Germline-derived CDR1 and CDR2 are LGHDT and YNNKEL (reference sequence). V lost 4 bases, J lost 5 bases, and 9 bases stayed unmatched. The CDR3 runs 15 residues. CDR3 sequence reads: CASSPRWTGVHEQYF. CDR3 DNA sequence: TGTGCCAGCAGCCCCCGGTGGACAGGGGTCCACGAGCAGTACTTC.

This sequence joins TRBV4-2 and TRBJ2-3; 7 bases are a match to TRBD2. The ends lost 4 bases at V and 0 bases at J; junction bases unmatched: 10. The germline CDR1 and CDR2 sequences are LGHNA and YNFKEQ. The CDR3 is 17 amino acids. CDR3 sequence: CASSPGLSGDSTDTQYF. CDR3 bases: TGTGCCAGCAGCCCAGGTCTGAGCGGGGATAGCACAGATACGCAGTATTTT.

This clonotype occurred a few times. CDR3 residues: CASSLQASYNEQFF. The CDR3 DNA reads as TGTGCCAGCTCACTACAGGCTTCCTACAATGAGCAGTTCTTC. The rearrangement uses TRBV18 and TRBJ2-1; D possibly corresponds to TRBD1 (5 bases). Per the germline V gene, CDR1 is KGHSH and CDR2 is LQKENI. With 4 bases removed from V and 1 base from J, the gap between germline ends came to 8 bases. The CDR3 covers 14 residues.

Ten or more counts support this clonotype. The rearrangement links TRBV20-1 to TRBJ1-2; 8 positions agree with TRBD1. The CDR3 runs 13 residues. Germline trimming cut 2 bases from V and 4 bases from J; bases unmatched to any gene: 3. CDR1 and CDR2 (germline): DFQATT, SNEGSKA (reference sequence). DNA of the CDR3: TGCAGTGCTAGACGGACAGGGACCTATGGCTACACCTTC. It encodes CSARRTGTYGYTF.

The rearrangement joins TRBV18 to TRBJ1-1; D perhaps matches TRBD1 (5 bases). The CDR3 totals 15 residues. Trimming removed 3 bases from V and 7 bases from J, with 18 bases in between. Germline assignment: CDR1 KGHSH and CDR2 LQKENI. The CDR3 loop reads CASSPNDSPGFEAFF. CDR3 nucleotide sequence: TGTGCCAGCTCACCTAACGACAGTCCGGGATTTGAAGCTTTCTTT.

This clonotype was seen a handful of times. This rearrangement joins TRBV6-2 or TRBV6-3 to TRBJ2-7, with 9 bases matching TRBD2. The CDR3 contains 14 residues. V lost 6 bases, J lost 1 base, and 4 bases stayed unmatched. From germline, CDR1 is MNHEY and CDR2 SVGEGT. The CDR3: CASSAGGRSYEQYF. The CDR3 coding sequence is TGTGCCAGCAGCGCGGGGGGGAGGTCCTACGAGCAGTACTTC.